This paragraph reports one T cell receptor beta chain. Its antigen is not identified. These data come from a study of T cells in pancreatic ductal adenocarcinoma. The study's findings and limits: Results skew toward the minority of patients with early-stage disease. Blood clonality (around 0.066) did not differ significantly from tumor (about 0.112). Tumor samples had fewer productive templates and approximately 8-fold fewer unique clonotypes than blood. Tumors hold more CD45RO+ effector T cells, which may bias toward lower diversity.

The repertoire was sequenced with immunoSEQ multiplex PCR; TCRdb's copy has only in-frame clones and lacks some. The sample includes about 100,000 clones, nearly 95% of them seen just once. Surgery without prior neoadjuvant therapy was the treatment of the selected pancreatic ductal adenocarcinoma patients. This clonotype originated in a human donor with pancreatic ductal adenocarcinoma. Sequenced: PBMCs.

DNA of the CDR3: TGTGCCAGCAGCAGCCAGGGCAAGAACACTGAAGCTTTCTTT. It yields the protein CASSSQGKNTEAFF. The rearrangement links TRBV9 to TRBJ1-1; perhaps TRBD1 as D (5 bases). This CDR3 comprises 14 residues. Trimming took 4 bases from V and 1 from J, leaving 11 bases between them. Per the germline V gene, CDR1 is SGDLS and CDR2 is YYNGEE.